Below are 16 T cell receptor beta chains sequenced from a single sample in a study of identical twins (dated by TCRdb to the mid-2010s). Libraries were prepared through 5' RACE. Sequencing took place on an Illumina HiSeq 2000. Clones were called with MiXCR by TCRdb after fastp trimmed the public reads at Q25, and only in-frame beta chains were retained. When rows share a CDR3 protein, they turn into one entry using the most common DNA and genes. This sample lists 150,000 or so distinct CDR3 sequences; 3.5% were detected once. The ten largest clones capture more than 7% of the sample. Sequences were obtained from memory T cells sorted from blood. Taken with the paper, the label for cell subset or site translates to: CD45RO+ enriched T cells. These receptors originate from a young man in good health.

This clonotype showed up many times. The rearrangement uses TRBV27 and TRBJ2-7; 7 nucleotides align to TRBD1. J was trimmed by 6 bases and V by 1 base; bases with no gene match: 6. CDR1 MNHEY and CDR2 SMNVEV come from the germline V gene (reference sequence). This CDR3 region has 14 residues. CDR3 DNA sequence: TGTGCCAGCAGTTTATATAAGTCAGGGGGCGAGCAGTACTTC. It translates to CASSLYKSGGEQYF.

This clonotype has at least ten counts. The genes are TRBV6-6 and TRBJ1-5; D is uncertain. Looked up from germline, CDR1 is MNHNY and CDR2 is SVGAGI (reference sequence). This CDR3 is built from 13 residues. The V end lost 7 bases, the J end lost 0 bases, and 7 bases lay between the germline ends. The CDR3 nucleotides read TGTGCCAGCACACACCTTAGCAATCAGCCCCAGCATTTT. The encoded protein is CASTHLSNQPQHF.

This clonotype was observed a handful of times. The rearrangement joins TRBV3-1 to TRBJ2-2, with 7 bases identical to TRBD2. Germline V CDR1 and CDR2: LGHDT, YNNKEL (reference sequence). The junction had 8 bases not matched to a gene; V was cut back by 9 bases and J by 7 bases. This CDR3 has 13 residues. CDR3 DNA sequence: TGTGCCAGTATGGCGGGAGTCCTCGGGGAGCTGTTTTTT. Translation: CASMAGVLGELFF.

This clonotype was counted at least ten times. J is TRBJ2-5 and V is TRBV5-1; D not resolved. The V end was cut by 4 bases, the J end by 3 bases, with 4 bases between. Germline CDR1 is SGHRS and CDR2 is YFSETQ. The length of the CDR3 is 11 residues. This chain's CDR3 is CASSIEETQYF. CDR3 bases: TGCGCCAGCAGCATAGAAGAGACCCAGTACTTC.

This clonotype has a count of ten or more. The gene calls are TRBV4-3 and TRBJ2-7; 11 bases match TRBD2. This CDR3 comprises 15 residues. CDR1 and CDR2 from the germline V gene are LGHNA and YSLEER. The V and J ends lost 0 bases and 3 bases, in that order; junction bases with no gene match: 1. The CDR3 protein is CASSQDLAGGYEQYF. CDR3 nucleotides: TGCGCCAGCAGCCAAGATCTAGCGGGAGGCTACGAGCAGTACTTC.

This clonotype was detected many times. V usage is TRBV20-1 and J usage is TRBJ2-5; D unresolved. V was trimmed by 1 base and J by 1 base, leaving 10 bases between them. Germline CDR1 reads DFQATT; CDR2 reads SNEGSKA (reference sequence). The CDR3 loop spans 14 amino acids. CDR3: CSARVSKGQETQYF. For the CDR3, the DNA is TGCAGTGCTAGAGTTTCAAAGGGCCAAGAGACCCAGTACTTC.

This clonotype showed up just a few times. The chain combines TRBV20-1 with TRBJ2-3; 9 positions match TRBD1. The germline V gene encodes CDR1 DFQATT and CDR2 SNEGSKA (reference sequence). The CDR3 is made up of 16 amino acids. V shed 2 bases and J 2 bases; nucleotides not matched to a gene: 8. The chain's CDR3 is CSARLTGQGSTDTQYF. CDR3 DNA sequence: TGCAGTGCTAGACTTACGGGACAGGGATCCACAGATACGCAGTATTTT.

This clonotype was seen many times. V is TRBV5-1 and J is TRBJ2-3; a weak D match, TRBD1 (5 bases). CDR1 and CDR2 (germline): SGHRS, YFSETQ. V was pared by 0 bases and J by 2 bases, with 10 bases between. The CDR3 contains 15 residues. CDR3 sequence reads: CASSLGGHHTDTQYF. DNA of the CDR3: TGCGCCAGCAGCTTGGGAGGACATCACACAGATACGCAGTATTTT.

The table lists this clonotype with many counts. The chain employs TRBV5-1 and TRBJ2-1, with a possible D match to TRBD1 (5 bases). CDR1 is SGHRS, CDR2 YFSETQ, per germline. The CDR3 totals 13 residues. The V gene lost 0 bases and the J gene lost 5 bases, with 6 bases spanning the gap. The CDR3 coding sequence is TGCGCCAGCAGCTTGGAAGGGGACAATGAGCAGTTCTTC. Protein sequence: CASSLEGDNEQFF.

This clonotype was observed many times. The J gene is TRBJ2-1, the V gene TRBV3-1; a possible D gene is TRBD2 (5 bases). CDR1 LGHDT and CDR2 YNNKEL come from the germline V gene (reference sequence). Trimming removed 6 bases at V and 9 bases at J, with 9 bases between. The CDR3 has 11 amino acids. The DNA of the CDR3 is TGTGCCAGCAGATACAGCGGTGAGCAGTTCTTC. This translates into CASRYSGEQFF.

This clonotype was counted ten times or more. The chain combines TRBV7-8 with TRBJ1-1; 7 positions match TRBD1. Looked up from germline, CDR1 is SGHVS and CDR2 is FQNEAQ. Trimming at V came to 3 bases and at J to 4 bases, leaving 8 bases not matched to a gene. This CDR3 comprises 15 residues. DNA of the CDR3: TGTGCCAGCAGCTTGCGGGGACAGACGGCCACTGAAGCTTTCTTT. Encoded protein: CASSLRGQTATEAFF. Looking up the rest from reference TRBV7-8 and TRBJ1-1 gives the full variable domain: GAGVSQSPRYKVAKRGQDVALRCDPISGHVSLFWYQQALGQGPEFLTYFQNEAQLDKSGLPSDRFFAERPEGSVSTLKIQRTQQEDSAVYLCASSLRGQTATEAFFGQGTRLTVV.

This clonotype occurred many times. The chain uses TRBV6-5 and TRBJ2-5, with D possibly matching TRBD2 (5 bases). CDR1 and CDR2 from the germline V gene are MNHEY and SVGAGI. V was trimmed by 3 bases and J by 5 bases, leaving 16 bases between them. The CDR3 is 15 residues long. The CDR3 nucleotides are TGTGCCAGCAGTTATAGCGTGGGAATGGGGGAGACCCAGTACTTC. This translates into CASSYSVGMGETQYF.

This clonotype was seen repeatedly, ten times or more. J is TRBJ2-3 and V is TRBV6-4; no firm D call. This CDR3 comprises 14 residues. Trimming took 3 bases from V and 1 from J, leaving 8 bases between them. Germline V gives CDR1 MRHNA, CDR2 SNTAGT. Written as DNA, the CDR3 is TGTGCCAGCAGTGAGAGGATGGGCACAGATACGCAGTATTTT. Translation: CASSERMGTDTQYF.

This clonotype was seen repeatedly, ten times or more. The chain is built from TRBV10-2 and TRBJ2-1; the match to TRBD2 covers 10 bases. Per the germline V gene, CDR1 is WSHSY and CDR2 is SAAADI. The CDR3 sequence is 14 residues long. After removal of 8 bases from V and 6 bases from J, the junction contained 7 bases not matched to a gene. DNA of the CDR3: TGCGCCAGCGGGGGCCTAGCGGGAGTCAATGAGCAGTTCTTC. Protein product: CASGGLAGVNEQFF.

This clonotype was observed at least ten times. CDR3 sequence: CASSSQSRRDTQYF. The CDR3 nucleotides are TGTGCCAGCAGCTCCCAATCCCGGAGGGATACGCAGTATTTT. This rearrangement joins TRBV7-2 to TRBJ2-3; D possibly corresponds to TRBD2 (5 bases). This CDR3 has 14 residues. Per germline, CDR1 SGHTA and CDR2 FQGNSA. Trimming removed 4 bases at V and 6 bases at J, with 14 bases between.

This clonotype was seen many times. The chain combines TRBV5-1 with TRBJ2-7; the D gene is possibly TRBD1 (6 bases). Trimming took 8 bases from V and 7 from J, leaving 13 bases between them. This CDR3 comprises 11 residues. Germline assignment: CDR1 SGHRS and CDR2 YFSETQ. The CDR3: CASATGNEQYF. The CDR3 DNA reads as TGCGCCAGTGCTACAGGGAATGAGCAGTACTTC. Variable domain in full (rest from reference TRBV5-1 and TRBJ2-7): KAGVTQTPRYLIKTRGQQVTLSCSPISGHRSVSWYQQTPGQGLQFLFEYFSETQRNKGNFPGRFSGRQFSNSRSEMNVSTLELGDSALYLCASATGNEQYFGPGTRLTVT.